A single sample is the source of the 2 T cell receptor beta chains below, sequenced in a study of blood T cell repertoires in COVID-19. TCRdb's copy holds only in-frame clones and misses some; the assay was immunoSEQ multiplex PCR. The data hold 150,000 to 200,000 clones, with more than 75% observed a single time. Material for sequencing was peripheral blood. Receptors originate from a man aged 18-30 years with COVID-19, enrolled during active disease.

Written as DNA, the CDR3 is TGTGCCATCAGTGACGACTCGAACAATGAGCAGTTCTTC. The encoded protein is CAISDDSNNEQFF. The chain uses TRBV10-3 and TRBJ2-1, with unresolved D. CDR3 length: 13 residues. Germline values: CDR1 ENHRY, CDR2 SYGVKD. V gave up 3 bases and J gave up 5 bases, with 8 bases separating them.

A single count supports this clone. The CDR3 region has the DNA TGTGCCAGCAGCTTAGTAGGGGGCGATAGCAATCAGCCCCAGCATTTT. Its translation is CASSLVGGDSNQPQHF. V gene TRBV7-2 combines with J gene TRBJ1-5, with 7 bases matching TRBD1. This CDR3 spans 16 amino acids. Germline trimming cut 1 base from V and 0 bases from J; bases unmatched to any gene: 3. Germline V gene sequence: CDR1 SGHTA, CDR2 FQGNSA.